These T cell receptor beta chains were read from a single sample in a study of tissue T cells after allogeneic stem cell transplantation. The repertoire was sequenced with immunoSEQ multiplex PCR; TCRdb's copy has only in-frame clones and lacks some. The table has roughly 4,300 clones, around 80% seen once. Sequenced here: esophageal tissue, sampled at autopsy. Every receptor here comes from a male patient aged 60 or older with steroid-refractory graft-versus-host disease after an allogeneic stem cell transplant. A share of the T cells may be of graft donor origin. Both conserved end residues are part of each CDR3. The order of the fields is V gene, clone size, D gene, CDR3 length, J gene, CDR3 DNA, CDR3 protein. D genes are given only for firm matches. Clone size, where shown, is once, few, many, or a class for clones that have expanded.

>TRBV4-2|few|-|14|TRBJ1-1
TGTGCCAGCAGCCCGGGGACCCGGGTCTCTGAAGCTTTCTTT
CASSPGTRVSEAFF
>TRBV4-3|-|-|16|TRBJ1-5
TGCGCCAGCAGCCAAGGGACAGCGTATAGCAATCAGCCCCAGCATTTT
CASSQGTAYSNQPQHF
>TRBV29-1|few|-|15|TRBJ1-1
TGCAGCGTTGATTGGGGGGGAACTACCCCCGGGGAAGCTTTCTTT
CSVDWGGTTPGEAFF
>TRBV2|once|-|16|TRBJ1-2
TGTGCCAGCAGCGAGTCGCCGACCCAGGGTTACTATGGCTACACCTTC
CASSESPTQGYYGYTF
>TRBV27|-|-|14|TRBJ1-5
TGTGCCAGCAGTCCATTAGGACTCAATCAGCCCCAGCATTTT
CASSPLGLNQPQHF
>TRBV19|-|-|15|TRBJ2-2
TGTGCCAGTATAATACAGGGGGGGTCAACCGGGGAGCTGTTTTTT
CASIIQGGSTGELFF
>TRBV4-2|-|-|15|TRBJ1-5
TGTGCCAGCAGCCAAGAAGCAGGCCTGGGACAGCCCCAGCATTTT
CASSQEAGLGQPQHF
>TRBV28|-|-|13|TRBJ1-3
TGTGCCAGCAGTCCCCTCTATGGAAACACCATATATTTT
CASSPLYGNTIYF
>TRBV20-1|once|-|10|TRBJ1-1
TGCAGTGCGAAAGACAGTGAAGCTTTCTTT
CSAKDSEAFF
>TRBV19|-|-|16|TRBJ2-2
TGTGCCAGTAGTATACGAGTACACCCGAACACCGGGGAGCTGTTTTTT
CASSIRVHPNTGELFF
>TRBV6-1|few|-|13|TRBJ1-5
TGTGCCAGCAGTGAAGGGCTTGGGCAGCCCCAGCATTTT
CASSEGLGQPQHF
>TRBV5-1|few|-|15|TRBJ1-4
TGCGCCAGCAGCTTGAACCTTGCAACTAATGAAAAACTGTTTTTT
CASSLNLATNEKLFF
>TRBV7-9|large|-|11|TRBJ2-7
TGTGCCAGCAGCTTGGAAGTGGAGCAGTACTTC
CASSLEVEQYF
>TRBV11-1|-|TRBD1|14|TRBJ1-2
TGTGCCAGCAGCTTAGCGACAGGGGGCGATGGCTACACCTTC
CASSLATGGDGYTF
>TRBV11-3|-|TRBD2|15|TRBJ2-1
TGTGCCAGCAGCGTTGGGACTAGCCGCTTCGATGAGCAGTTCTTC
CASSVGTSRFDEQFF
>TRBV6-6|-|TRBD1|15|TRBJ2-2
TGTGCCAGCAGACCCTGGACAGGGGGCGGGGGGGAGCTGTTTTTT
CASRPWTGGGGELFF
>TRBV7-8|-|TRBD2|15|TRBJ2-7
TGTGCCAGCAGCTTAGGGACTAGCGGGGGGCTCGAGCAGTACTTC
CASSLGTSGGLEQYF
>TRBV7-9|-|TRBD2|15|TRBJ2-3
TGTGCCAGCAGCCTCCCTAGCGGGGGGGCAGATACGCAGTATTTT
CASSLPSGGADTQYF
>TRBV7-6|-|-|15|TRBJ2-7
TGTGCCAGCAGCTTAGGAGCCCGGGGCTCCTACGAGCAGTACTTC
CASSLGARGSYEQYF
>TRBV27|-|-|14|TRBJ1-1
TGTGCCAGCAGCCCTCTTGCTCGGCACACTGAAGCTTTCTTT
CASSPLARHTEAFF
>TRBV10-3|-|-|14|TRBJ2-1
TGTGCCATCAGGTACAGCGATATCTACAATGAGCAGTTCTTC
CAIRYSDIYNEQFF
>TRBV5-1|-|-|13|TRBJ2-3
TGCGCCAGCAGGCCAGGGGGCACAGATACGCAGTATTTT
CASRPGGTDTQYF
>TRBV24-1|-|-|15|TRBJ2-1
TGTGCCACCAGTGATCTGGGTAGGGGTCCCTCCGAGCAGTTCTTC
CATSDLGRGPSEQFF
>TRBV27|-|-|12|TRBJ1-4
TGTGCCAGCAGTAACGTGGGGGAAAAACTGTTTTTT
CASSNVGEKLFF
>TRBV5-4|few|-|11|TRBJ2-7
TGTGCCAGCAGCACCCCCTACGAGCAGTACTTC
CASSTPYEQYF
>TRBV5-8|large|TRBD1|16|TRBJ1-5
TGTGCCAGCAGCTTGGGGGGGGGCAGGGGGCTACAGCCCCAGCATTTT
CASSLGGGRGLQPQHF
>TRBV5-1|-|-|14|TRBJ2-2
TGCGCCAGCAGCTTGGCACTCGTGGCCGGGGAGCTGTTTTTT
CASSLALVAGELFF
>TRBV5-6|-|TRBD1|15|TRBJ2-3
TGTGCCAGCAGCCATATACAGGGGGCAATAGATACGCAGTATTTT
CASSHIQGAIDTQYF
>TRBV30|-|-|15|TRBJ1-2
TGTGCCTGGAGGACTAGCGGGCATTCTAACTATGGCTACACCTTC
CAWRTSGHSNYGYTF
>TRBV5-6|-|-|15|TRBJ1-2
TGTGCCAGCAGCTTGGCCGCTCCCACCGTCGGTGGCTACACCTTC
CASSLAAPTVGGYTF
>TRBV11-2|-|TRBD1|15|TRBJ2-2
TGTGCCAGCAGTCACAGGGGGGCGAACACCGGGGAGCTGTTTTTT
CASSHRGANTGELFF
>TRBV29-1|-|-|11|TRBJ1-2
TGCAGCGTTAGGGGCGCCTATGGCTACACCTTC
CSVRGAYGYTF